This passage covers 25 T cell receptor beta chains from one sample sequenced in a study of human T cells and chemical hapten exposure. TCRdb processed the RACE reads anew with MiXCR; each CDR3 protein has one entry. This sample has around 56,000 distinct CDR3 sequences, with more than 9% found just once. Time point reported: pre-sensitization, week 0. Treatment: therapeutic diphenylcyclopropenone sensitization with weekly scalp DPC. Sequenced material: whole blood, taken in connection with sensitization to the hapten diphenylcyclopropenone (DPC). All receptors come from a man between 35 and 55 years old with alopecia areata. Some clones in this sample may be carry-over from other donors' samples.

This clonotype has only a few counts. The chain carries TRBV11-2 and TRBJ2-5; the match to TRBD2 covers 12 bases. There are 18 residues in the CDR3. V lost 4 bases, J lost 5 bases, and 14 bases stayed unmatched. CDR1 SGHAT and CDR2 FQNNGV come from the germline V gene. CDR3 nucleotides: TGTGCCAGCAGCTCCCCGAGGGCTAGCGGGAGGGCCTACGAGACCCAGTACTTC. Translating gives CASSSPRASGRAYETQYF.

V usage is TRBV20-1 and J usage is TRBJ2-5; 10 bases are shared with TRBD1. The germline gives CDR1 DFQATT, CDR2 SNEGSKA (reference sequence). The V and J ends lost 1 base and 4 bases, in that order; junction bases with no gene match: 3. CDR3 length equals 14 residues. CDR3 coding DNA: TGCAGTGCTAGAGGGACAGGGGGTAGAGAGACCCAGTACTTC. This translates into CSARGTGGRETQYF.

In this sample, this clonotype turned up a few times. The gene calls are TRBV12-3 or TRBV12-4 and TRBJ2-7, with D possibly matching TRBD1 (5 bases). V lost 4 bases, J lost 5 bases, and 15 bases lay in between. The length of the CDR3 is 14 residues. CDR3 nucleotide sequence: TGTGCCAGCAGTTCCGCCTCCCTCAGGGACGAGCAGTACTTC. It codes for CASSSASLRDEQYF.

This clonotype has a count of ten or more. J is TRBJ2-5 and V is TRBV27; 10 positions agree with TRBD1. Trimming at V came to 0 bases and at J to 4 bases, leaving 2 bases not matched to a gene. Germline assignment: CDR1 MNHEY and CDR2 SMNVEV (reference sequence). This CDR3 comprises 15 residues. The CDR3 is CASSLSGTGVETQYF. The DNA of the CDR3 is TGTGCCAGCAGTTTATCCGGGACAGGGGTAGAGACCCAGTACTTC.

The chain carries TRBV6-2 or TRBV6-3 and TRBJ2-2; the D gene is possibly TRBD2 (6 bases). Germline CDR1 and CDR2: MNHEY and SVGEGT. The CDR3 loop spans 13 amino acids. Trimming shortened V by 7 bases and J by 7 bases, and 13 bases separated the two germline ends. The CDR3 sequence is CASTGGIIGELFF. The CDR3 bases are TGTGCCAGCACTGGGGGGATAATCGGGGAGCTGTTTTTT.

This clonotype was detected ten times or more. The V call is TRBV24-1, the J call TRBJ2-7; D is perhaps TRBD1 (6 bases). Germline V gene data show CDR1 as KGHDR and CDR2 as SFDVKD. This CDR3 spans 14 amino acids. Trimming cost V 2 bases and J 6 bases, with 13 bases left between them. The DNA for the CDR3 is TGTGCCACCAGTGATTGGGCACAGGGTGGCGAGCAGTACTTC. It translates to CATSDWAQGGEQYF.

CDR3 DNA: TGTGCCAGCAGCTTAGATAGCGGGAGGACGAACACCGGGGAGCTGTTTTTT. Residues: CASSLDSGRTNTGELFF. The chain joins TRBV11-2 to TRBJ2-2; the match to TRBD2 covers 10 bases. The CDR3 length is 17 residues. V shed 0 bases and J 0 bases; nucleotides not matched to a gene: 1. CDR1 and CDR2 (germline): SGHAT, FQNNGV.

This clonotype was seen repeatedly, ten times or more. The CDR3 protein is CSARSGSYNEQFF. CDR3 nucleotides: TGCAGTGCTAGGAGCGGGAGCTACAATGAGCAGTTCTTC. The genes are TRBV20-1 and TRBJ2-1, with 8 positions matching TRBD2. The length of the CDR3 is 13 residues. Germline CDR1 and CDR2: DFQATT and SNEGSKA (reference sequence). V was pared by 3 bases and J by 3 bases, with 1 base of the junction left unmatched.

This clonotype has just a few counts. The chain couples TRBV6-5 to TRBJ2-1, with 9 bases lining up with TRBD1. This CDR3 has 15 amino acids. Germline CDR1 reads MNHEY; CDR2 reads SVGAGI. Trimming at V came to 6 bases and at J to 9 bases, leaving 12 bases not matched to a gene. The CDR3 reads CASRSPGQGLSEQFF. The CDR3 DNA reads as TGTGCCAGCAGAAGTCCGGGACAGGGTCTAAGTGAGCAGTTCTTC.

V is TRBV20-1 and J is TRBJ2-7; possibly TRBD1 for D (6 bases). Germline-derived CDR1 and CDR2 are DFQATT and SNEGSKA (reference sequence). The V gene lost 6 bases and the J gene lost 0 bases, with 21 bases spanning the gap. The CDR3 contains 16 residues. The CDR3 reads CSALRGLTPSSYEQYF. Written as DNA, the CDR3 is TGCAGTGCCCTCAGGGGTCTCACACCGAGCTCCTACGAGCAGTACTTC.

This clonotype was detected only a few times. V is TRBV5-8 and J is TRBJ2-7; weak D call: TRBD1 (5 bases). The V end lost 6 bases, the J end lost 5 bases, and 12 bases lay between the germline ends. Germline V gene data show CDR1 as SGHTS and CDR2 as YDEGEE. CDR3 length: 12 amino acids. The CDR3 region has the DNA TGTGCCAGCATTCCAGGGTACCACGAGCAGTACTTC. Its translation: CASIPGYHEQYF.

This clonotype was found many times. This chain connects TRBV12-3 or TRBV12-4 to TRBJ2-2, with D perhaps matching TRBD1 (5 bases). V was clipped by 4 bases and J by 0 bases, with 18 bases between them. This CDR3 contains 18 residues. CDR3 sequence: CASSSPPGRLPNTGELFF. CDR3 nucleotides: TGTGCCAGCAGTTCTCCGCCAGGGCGCCTGCCGAACACCGGGGAGCTGTTTTTT.

This clonotype was detected ten times or more. The V call is TRBV28, the J call TRBJ1-5; TRBD1 is a possible D gene (5 bases). The V gene lost 6 bases and the J gene lost 1 base, with 13 bases spanning the gap. This CDR3 is built from 15 residues. CDR1 MDHEN and CDR2 SYDVKM come from the germline V gene. In nucleotides, the CDR3 is TGTGCCAGCAGCCCGTTGGGGACCAGCAATCAGCCCCAGCATTTT. Encoded protein: CASSPLGTSNQPQHF.

The chain employs TRBV4-1 and TRBJ2-1; no firm D call. V was trimmed by 0 bases and J by 9 bases, leaving 15 bases between them. Per germline, CDR1 MGHRA and CDR2 YSYEKL. The length of the CDR3 is 15 residues. In DNA form, the CDR3 reads TGCGCCAGCAGCCAAGACTCGGAGATTCTCGGTGAGCAGTTCTTC. Translated: CASSQDSEILGEQFF.

The rearrangement uses TRBV4-1 and TRBJ2-6; no clear D. CDR3 size: 13 residues. Germline V gene sequence: CDR1 MGHRA, CDR2 YSYEKL. Trimming took off 0 bases at V and 3 bases at J, with 0 bases between the two ends. The CDR3 nucleotides read TGCGCCAGCAGCCAAGATGGGGCCAACGTCCTGACTTTC. This codes for CASSQDGANVLTF.

In its sample, this clonotype was seen many times. This chain uses TRBV28 with TRBJ2-1; 7 nucleotides line up with TRBD2. CDR3 size: 13 residues. The trim removed 10 bases at V and 6 bases at J, leaving 9 bases unmatched. In germline, CDR1 is MDHEN, CDR2 SYDVKM. CDR3 DNA sequence: TGTGCCACCCCCAAGCGGGGATCCAATGAGCAGTTCTTC. Its protein is CATPKRGSNEQFF.

This clonotype was seen more than once but under ten times. The gene calls are TRBV5-1 and TRBJ2-5; D may match TRBD1 or TRBD2 (5 bases each). V lost 0 bases and J lost 5, with 8 bases in between. The CDR3 runs 13 residues. Germline loops: CDR1 SGHRS, CDR2 YFSETQ. The CDR3 coding sequence is TGCGCCAGCAGCTTGGCGGGGACGGAGACCCAGTACTTC. This sequence encodes CASSLAGTETQYF.

This clonotype came up a few times. The chain recombines TRBV14 with TRBJ2-7, with TRBD1 identical over 7 bases. Trimming cost V 5 bases and J 6 bases; bases outside gene matches: 10. Germline lookup yields CDR1 SGHDN and CDR2 FVKESK. The CDR3 spans 14 residues. The CDR3 spells CASSSPGQPAEQYF. The CDR3 DNA follows: TGTGCCAGCAGCTCACCGGGACAGCCGGCCGAGCAGTACTTC.

V usage is TRBV7-8 and J usage is TRBJ2-2; D not certain. Germline V gene data show CDR1 as SGHVS and CDR2 as FQNEAQ. V lost 2 bases to trimming and J lost 6 bases, with 16 bases between them. The CDR3 runs to 16 residues. CDR3 in DNA: TGTGCCAGCAGCTTACTTTCGTCTGACTTCGCCGGGGAGCTGTTTTTT. It encodes CASSLLSSDFAGELFF. The full variable domain, completed using reference TRBV7-8 and TRBJ2-2, is GAGVSQSPRYKVAKRGQDVALRCDPISGHVSLFWYQQALGQGPEFLTYFQNEAQLDKSGLPSDRFFAERPEGSVSTLKIQRTQQEDSAVYLCASSLLSSDFAGELFFGEGSRLTVL.

This clonotype was recorded many times. This chain links TRBV29-1 with TRBJ2-3; 8 bases are a match to TRBD2. The V gene's germline CDR1 is SQVTM and CDR2 ANQGSEA. The length of the CDR3 is 14 residues. V shed 4 bases and J 5 bases; nucleotides not matched to a gene: 8. The CDR3 nucleotides read TGCAGCGTTGGGGTAGCGGGAATGGGAGATACGCAGTATTTT. Translated: CSVGVAGMGDTQYF.

This clonotype showed up just a few times. The V gene is TRBV20-1, the J gene TRBJ2-7; no clear D. The CDR3 covers 12 residues. With 0 bases removed from V and 4 bases from J, the gap between germline ends came to 7 bases. Germline lookup yields CDR1 DFQATT and CDR2 SNEGSKA (reference sequence). The DNA for the CDR3 is TGCAGTGCTAGAGATGTCGAATACGAGCAGTACTTC. Translated: CSARDVEYEQYF.

This clonotype was detected ten times or more. CDR3 nucleotide sequence: TGTGCCAGTAGTATAAGACAGGGACTCGTCGAGACCCAGTACTTC. The encoded protein is CASSIRQGLVETQYF. The chain couples TRBV19 to TRBJ2-5; a weak D match, TRBD1 (7 bases). Per germline, CDR1 LNHDA and CDR2 SQIVND (reference sequence). The ends were cut back, 2 bases at V and 5 bases at J, with 15 bases in the middle. The CDR3 runs to 15 residues.

J is TRBJ2-1 and V is TRBV27; D is undetermined. Germline V gives CDR1 MNHEY, CDR2 SMNVEV (reference sequence). V was clipped by 2 bases and J by 3 bases, with 20 bases between them. CDR3 length: 18 amino acids. In nucleotides, the CDR3 is TGTGCCAGCAGTTTAACCCCCCCCAAACCTCCACTCTACAATGAGCAGTTCTTC. Its translation: CASSLTPPKPPLYNEQFF.

This clonotype has a count of ten or more. The chain carries TRBV14 and TRBJ2-1, with 11 bases that match TRBD2. The V gene's germline CDR1 is SGHDN and CDR2 FVKESK. Losses at the gene ends were 2 bases for V and 7 bases for J; bases not matched to a gene: 10. This CDR3 region has 17 residues. CDR3 DNA sequence: TGTGCCAGCAGCCAACCGATTGCCACTAGCGGGAGTAATGAGCAGTTCTTC. Its translation: CASSQPIATSGSNEQFF.

In this sample, this clonotype turned up many times. This chain uses TRBV5-4 with TRBJ2-3; a possible D gene is TRBD1 (5 bases). CDR3 length equals 15 residues. Looked up from germline, CDR1 is SGHNT and CDR2 is YYREEE (reference sequence). Deletions cut 1 base from V and 0 bases from J, with 9 bases between. CDR3 in amino acids: CASSLSPGSTDTQYF. As DNA, the CDR3 is TGTGCCAGCAGCTTGAGTCCAGGGAGCACAGATACGCAGTATTTT.